This paragraph reports one TCR beta chain. Authors' data handling: Using reference gene primer amplification, nucleated cell counts were estimated. The protocol was immunoSEQ multiplex PCR, while the TCRdb copy is restricted to in-frame clones and leaves out a portion. V, J and clone size derive from that table, while D and trimming were established from the DNA sequence. The table has roughly 290,000 clones, 86% seen once. This sample stems from a study of blood T cell repertoires in COVID-19. Study summary: PBMCs, B-cell-depleted T cells, or T cells were the source of the cDNA or gDNA that made up the material.

V gave up 1 base and J gave up 9 bases, with 10 bases separating them. This CDR3 spans 13 amino acids. Material for sequencing was peripheral blood. This receptor was identified in a woman aged 25 to 39 who had recovered from COVID-19. The chain uses TRBV12-3 or TRBV12-4 and TRBJ2-1; no firm D call. In DNA, the CDR3 is TGTGCCAGCAGTTTAGAAGTGACGGGTGAGCAGTTCTTC. It translates to CASSLEVTGEQFF.